The subject of this entry is one TCR beta chain. Its target is unknown. This sample stems from a study of T cells expressing NK-cell markers. Study summary: It was from sorted CD3+CD56+NKG2C+, CD3+CD56+NKG2C- and CD3+CD56-NKG2C+ T cells that TCR beta repertoires came. Regarding the study as a whole: There were a handful of donors in whom these clonotypes also led the CD3+CD56-NKG2C+ fraction.

Scientists made TCR beta cDNA using 5'RACE template switching with UMIs. One entry per CDR3 protein, without DNA, is what TCRdb gives after re-calling the 5' RACE reads. The sample totals roughly 180,000 distinct CDR3 sequences. The source is a man aged 18-75 years in good health. Sequencing was done on a sample of blood T cells: a sorted CD56 or NKG2C T cell subset, CD4+ or CD8+ T cells, or bulk PBMC T cells (not recorded which).

The CDR3 is CASALNYPSQPQHF. This rearrangement joins TRBV12-3 or TRBV12-4 to TRBJ1-5. This CDR3 spans 14 amino acids.